This TCR beta chain was retrieved from a study of T-cell reconstitution after alpha-beta-depleted transplantation in children. This clonotype was seen ten or more times. Unique molecular identifiers were incorporated during preparation of the TCRbeta library. TCRdb re-analysed the PCR reads in MiXCR, keeping a single row per CDR3 protein. Of about 270,000 distinct CDR3 sequences in the sample, roughly 9.5% were seen once. The CDR3 is made up of 15 amino acids. V shed 3 bases, J shed 3 bases, and the junction held 1 base outside the gene matches. Germline CDR1 and CDR2: MDHEN and SYDVKM. The rearrangement uses TRBV28 and TRBJ2-1; 11 bases line up with TRBD2. The sequence derives from a human donor who donated a stem cell graft to a child with SCID. The sample was PBMCs from the stem cell graft donor, taken from the stem cell graft. The CDR3 DNA sequence: TGTGCCAGCAGTTTCGGGACTAGCGGCTACAATGAGCAGTTCTTC. This translates into CASSFGTSGYNEQFF.